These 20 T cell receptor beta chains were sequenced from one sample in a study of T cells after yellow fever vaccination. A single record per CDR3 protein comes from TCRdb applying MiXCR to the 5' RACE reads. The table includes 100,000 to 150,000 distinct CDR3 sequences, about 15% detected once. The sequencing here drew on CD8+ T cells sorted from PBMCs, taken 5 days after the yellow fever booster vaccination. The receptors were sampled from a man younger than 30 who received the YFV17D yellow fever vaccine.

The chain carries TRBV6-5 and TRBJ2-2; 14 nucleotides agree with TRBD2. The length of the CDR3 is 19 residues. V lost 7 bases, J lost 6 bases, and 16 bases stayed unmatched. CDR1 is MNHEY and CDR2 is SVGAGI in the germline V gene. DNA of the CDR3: TGTGCCAGCACCCCGGGGCGGACTAGCGGGGGGCCGGGGTCCGGGGAGCTGTTTTTT. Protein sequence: CASTPGRTSGGPGSGELFF.

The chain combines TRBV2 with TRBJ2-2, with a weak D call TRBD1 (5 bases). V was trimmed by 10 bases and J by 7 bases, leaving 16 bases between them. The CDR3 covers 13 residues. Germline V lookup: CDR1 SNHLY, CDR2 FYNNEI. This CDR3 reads CATVNQGSGELFF. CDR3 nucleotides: TGTGCCACCGTGAACCAGGGCAGCGGGGAGCTGTTTTTT.

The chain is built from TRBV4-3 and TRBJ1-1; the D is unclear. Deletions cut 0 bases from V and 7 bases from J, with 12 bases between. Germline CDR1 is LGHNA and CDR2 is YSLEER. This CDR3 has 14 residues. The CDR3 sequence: CASSQEGFEDEAFF. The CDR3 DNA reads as TGCGCCAGCAGCCAAGAGGGTTTCGAGGATGAAGCTTTCTTT.

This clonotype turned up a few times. The CDR3 DNA reads as TGTGCCAGCAGCTTAGGGCTTGACAGACAAGCTTTCTTT. Translating gives CASSLGLDRQAFF. This chain uses TRBV7-3 with TRBJ1-1, with D perhaps matching TRBD1 (5 bases). Germline V gene lookup returns CDR1 SGHTA and CDR2 FQGTGA. V was cut by 2 bases and J by 9 bases, with 13 bases left in between. The CDR3 is 13 residues long.

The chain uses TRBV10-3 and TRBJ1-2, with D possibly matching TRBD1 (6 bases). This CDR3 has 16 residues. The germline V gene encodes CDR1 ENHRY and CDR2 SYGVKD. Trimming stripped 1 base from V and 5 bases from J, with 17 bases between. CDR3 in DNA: TGTGCCATCAGTGAGTATCCTCGTGGGACAACGTATGGCTACACCTTC. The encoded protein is CAISEYPRGTTYGYTF.

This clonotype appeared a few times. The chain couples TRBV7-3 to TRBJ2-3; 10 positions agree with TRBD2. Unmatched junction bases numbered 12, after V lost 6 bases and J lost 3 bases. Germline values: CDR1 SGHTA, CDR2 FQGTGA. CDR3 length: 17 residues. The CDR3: CASSTPVSGGGTDTQYF. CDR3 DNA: TGTGCCAGCAGTACGCCGGTCAGCGGGGGGGGTACAGATACGCAGTATTTT.

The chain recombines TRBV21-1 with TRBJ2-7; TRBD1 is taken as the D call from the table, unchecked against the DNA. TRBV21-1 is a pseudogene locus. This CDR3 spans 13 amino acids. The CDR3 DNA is TGTGCCAGCAGCAAAGGGGACAGTTACGAGCAGTACTTC. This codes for CASSKGDSYEQYF.

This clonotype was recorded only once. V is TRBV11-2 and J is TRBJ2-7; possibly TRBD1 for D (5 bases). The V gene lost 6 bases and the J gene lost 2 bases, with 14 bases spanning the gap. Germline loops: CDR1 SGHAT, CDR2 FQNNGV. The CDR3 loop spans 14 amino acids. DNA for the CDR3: TGTGCCAGCAGATCCCACCCCAGGGCCTACGAGCAGTACTTC. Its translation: CASRSHPRAYEQYF.

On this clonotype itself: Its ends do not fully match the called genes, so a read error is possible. CDR3 DNA: TGTGCCAGCAGTGTAACAGCTAACTCTGGAAAAACCATATATTTT. As protein: CASSVTANSGKTIYF. The chain is built from TRBV12-3 or TRBV12-4 and TRBJ1-3; D is uncertain. CDR3 size: 15 residues.

The CDR3 nucleotides read TGTGCCAGCAGCTCGGACGTCGGATTTAACTATGGCTACACCTTC. As protein: CASSSDVGFNYGYTF. The rearrangement links TRBV7-9 to TRBJ1-2; D not certain. The CDR3 has 15 residues. V lost 4 bases and J 1 base, leaving 13 bases between the germline ends. Germline CDR1 is SEHNR and CDR2 is FQNEAQ (reference sequence).

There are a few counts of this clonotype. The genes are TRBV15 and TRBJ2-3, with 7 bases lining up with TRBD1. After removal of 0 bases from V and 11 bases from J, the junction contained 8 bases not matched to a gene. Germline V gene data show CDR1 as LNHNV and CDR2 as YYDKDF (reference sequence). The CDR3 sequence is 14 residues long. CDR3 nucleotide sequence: TGTGCCACCAGCAGAGATCAGGGGGACGGCGTGCAGTATTTT. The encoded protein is CATSRDQGDGVQYF.

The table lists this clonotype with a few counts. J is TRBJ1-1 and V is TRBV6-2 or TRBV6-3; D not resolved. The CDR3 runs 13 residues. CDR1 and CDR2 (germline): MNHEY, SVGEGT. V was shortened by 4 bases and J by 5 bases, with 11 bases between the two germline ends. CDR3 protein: CASSSGPWTEAFF. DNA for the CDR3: TGTGCCAGCAGTTCAGGTCCATGGACTGAAGCTTTCTTT.

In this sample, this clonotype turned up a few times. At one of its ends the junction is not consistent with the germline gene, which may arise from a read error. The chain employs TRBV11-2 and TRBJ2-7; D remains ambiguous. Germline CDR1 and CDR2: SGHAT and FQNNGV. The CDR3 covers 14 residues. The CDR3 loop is CASSLVLRSYEQYF. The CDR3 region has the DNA TGTGCCAGCAGTTTAGTTCTGAGATCGTACGAGCAGTACTTC.

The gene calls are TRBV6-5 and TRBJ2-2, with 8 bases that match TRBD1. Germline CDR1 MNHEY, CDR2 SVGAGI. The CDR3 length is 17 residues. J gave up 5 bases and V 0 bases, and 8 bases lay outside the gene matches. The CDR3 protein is CASSYSVDRAGTGELFF. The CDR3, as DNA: TGTGCCAGCAGTTACTCTGTGGACAGGGCGGGGACCGGGGAGCTGTTTTTT.

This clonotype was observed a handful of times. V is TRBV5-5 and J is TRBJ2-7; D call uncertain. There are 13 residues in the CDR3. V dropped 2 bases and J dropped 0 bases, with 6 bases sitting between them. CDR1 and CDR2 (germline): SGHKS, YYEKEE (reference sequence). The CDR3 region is CASSFLSSYEQYF. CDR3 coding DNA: TGTGCCAGCAGCTTCCTTTCCTCCTACGAGCAGTACTTC.

CDR3 DNA: TGTGCCAGCAGTGGGACAGGGGACACTGAAGCTTTCTTT. It is translated as CASSGTGDTEAFF. The chain employs TRBV12-3 or TRBV12-4 and TRBJ1-1, with 10 nucleotides matching TRBD1. This CDR3 spans 13 amino acids. Trimming at V came to 5 bases and at J to 3 bases, leaving 0 bases not matched to a gene.

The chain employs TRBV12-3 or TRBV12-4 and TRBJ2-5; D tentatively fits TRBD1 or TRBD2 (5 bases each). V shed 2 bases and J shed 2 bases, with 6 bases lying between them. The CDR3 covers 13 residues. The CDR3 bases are TGTGCCAGCAGTTTATGGGGGCAAGAGACCCAGTACTTC. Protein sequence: CASSLWGQETQYF.

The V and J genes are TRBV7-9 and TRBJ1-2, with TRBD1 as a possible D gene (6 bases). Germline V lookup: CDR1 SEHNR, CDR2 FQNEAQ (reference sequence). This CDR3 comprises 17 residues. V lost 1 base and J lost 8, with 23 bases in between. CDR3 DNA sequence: TGTGCCAGCAGCTTAGGGGGGCCGGTACCGCACGCCGGGGGCTACACCTTC. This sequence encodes CASSLGGPVPHAGGYTF.

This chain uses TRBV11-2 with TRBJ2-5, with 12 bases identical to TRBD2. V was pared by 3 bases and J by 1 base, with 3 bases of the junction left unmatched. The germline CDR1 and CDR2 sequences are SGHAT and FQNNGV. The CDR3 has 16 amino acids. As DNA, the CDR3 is TGTGCCAGCAGCTTGGAACTAGCGGGGGGCCAAGAGACCCAGTACTTC. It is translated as CASSLELAGGQETQYF.

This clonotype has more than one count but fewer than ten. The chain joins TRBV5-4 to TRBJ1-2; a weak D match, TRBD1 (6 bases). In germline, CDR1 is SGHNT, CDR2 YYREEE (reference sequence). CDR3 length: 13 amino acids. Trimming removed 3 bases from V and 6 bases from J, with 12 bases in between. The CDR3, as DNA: TGTGCCAGCAGCTCGACACAGGGCGATGGCTACACCTTC. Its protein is CASSSTQGDGYTF.